Listed below are T cell receptor beta chains from one sample, sequenced in a study of blood T cell repertoires in COVID-19. Assay used: immunoSEQ multiplex PCR; TCRdb lists only in-frame clones, some missing. Of over 250,000 clones listed, about 82% are singletons. Input material: peripheral blood. These receptors all stem from a man aged 45-65 years with active or convalescent COVID-19. Each CDR3 is given with its conserved first and last residue. The order of the fields is V gene, D gene, CDR3 protein. The D gene is left open where the match is weak.

v_call: TRBV7-9; d_call: -; cdr3_aa: CASCVGGNLYNSPLHF
v_call: TRBV5-6; d_call: TRBD2; cdr3_aa: CASTRGGQPYEQYF
v_call: TRBV9; d_call: -; cdr3_aa: CASSVAAGVLETQYF
v_call: TRBV12-3/TRBV12-4; d_call: -; cdr3_aa: CASRGLHTDTQYF
v_call: TRBV28; d_call: TRBD2; cdr3_aa: CASSWASGHLGEQYF
v_call: TRBV18; d_call: TRBD2; cdr3_aa: CASSPPGLGYEQFF
v_call: TRBV7-8; d_call: TRBD2; cdr3_aa: CASSPKLAGSTFGADTQYF
v_call: TRBV19; d_call: TRBD1; cdr3_aa: CASSTQTGVTGELFF
v_call: TRBV5-1; d_call: -; cdr3_aa: CASSLESSQGYGYTF
v_call: TRBV7-9; d_call: TRBD2; cdr3_aa: CASSSGLAGTYNEQFF
v_call: TRBV7-3; d_call: TRBD2; cdr3_aa: CASSLTGSGVGDTQYF
v_call: TRBV2; d_call: -; cdr3_aa: CASSELQELGEQFF